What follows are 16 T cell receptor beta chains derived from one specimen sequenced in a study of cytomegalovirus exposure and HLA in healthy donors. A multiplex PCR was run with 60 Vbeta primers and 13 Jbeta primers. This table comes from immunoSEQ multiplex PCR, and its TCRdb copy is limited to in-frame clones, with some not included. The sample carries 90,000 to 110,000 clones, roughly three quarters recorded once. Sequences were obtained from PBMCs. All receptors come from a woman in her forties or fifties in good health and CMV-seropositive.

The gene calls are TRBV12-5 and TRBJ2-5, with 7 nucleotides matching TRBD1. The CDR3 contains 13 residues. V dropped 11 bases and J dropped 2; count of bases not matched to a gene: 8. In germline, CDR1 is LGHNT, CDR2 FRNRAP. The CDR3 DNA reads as TGTGCTCCCCTTACAGGGGCTCAAGAGACCCAGTACTTC. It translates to CAPLTGAQETQYF. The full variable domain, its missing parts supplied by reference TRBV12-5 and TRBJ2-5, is DARVTQTPRHKVTEMGQEVTMRCQPILGHNTVFWYRQTMMQGLELLAYFRNRAPLDDSGMPKDRFSAEMPDATLATLKIQPSEPRDSAVYFCAPLTGAQETQYFGPGTRLLVL.

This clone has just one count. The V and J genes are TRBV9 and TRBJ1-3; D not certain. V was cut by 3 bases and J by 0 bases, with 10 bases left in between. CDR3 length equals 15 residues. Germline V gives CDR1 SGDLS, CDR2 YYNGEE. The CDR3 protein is CASSGTVLSGNTIYF. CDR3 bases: TGTGCCAGCAGCGGGACTGTTCTCTCTGGAAACACCATATATTTT.

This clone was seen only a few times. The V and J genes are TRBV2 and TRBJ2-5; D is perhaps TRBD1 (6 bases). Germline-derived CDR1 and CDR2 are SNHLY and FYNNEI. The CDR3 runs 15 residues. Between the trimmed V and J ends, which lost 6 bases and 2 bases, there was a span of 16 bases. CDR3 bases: TGTGCCAGCAGCTACAGGGCCTGGGGGCAAGAGACCCAGTACTTC. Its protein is CASSYRAWGQETQYF.

The CDR3 here is CASRGTGIYGYTF. The CDR3 DNA reads as TGTGCCAGCAGGGGGACAGGGATCTATGGCTACACCTTC. The chain links TRBV6-5 to TRBJ1-2; 9 nucleotides agree with TRBD1. The CDR3 is made up of 13 amino acids. CDR1 is MNHEY, CDR2 SVGAGI, per germline. Trimming removed 6 bases from V and 4 bases from J; junction bases left unmatched: 3.

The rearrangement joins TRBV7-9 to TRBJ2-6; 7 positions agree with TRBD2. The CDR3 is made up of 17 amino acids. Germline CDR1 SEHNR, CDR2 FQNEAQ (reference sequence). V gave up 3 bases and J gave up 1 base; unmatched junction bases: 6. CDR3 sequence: CASSFVKAGSGANVLTF. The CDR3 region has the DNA TGTGCCAGCAGCTTCGTTAAAGCGGGGTCTGGGGCCAACGTCCTGACTTTC.

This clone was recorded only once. CDR3 sequence reads: CASSGGETEAFF. In nucleotides, the CDR3 is TGTGCCAGCAGTGGGGGGGAGACTGAAGCTTTCTTT. The rearrangement links TRBV2 to TRBJ1-1; maybe TRBD1 (5 bases). This CDR3 has 12 amino acids. Looked up from germline, CDR1 is SNHLY and CDR2 is FYNNEI. V lost 4 bases to trimming and J lost 5 bases, with 8 bases between them.

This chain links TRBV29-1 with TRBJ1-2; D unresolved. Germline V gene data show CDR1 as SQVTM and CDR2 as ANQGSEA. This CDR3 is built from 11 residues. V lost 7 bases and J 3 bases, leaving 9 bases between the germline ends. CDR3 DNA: TGCAGCGCCGGGTCCTACTATGGCTACACCTTC. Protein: CSAGSYYGYTF.

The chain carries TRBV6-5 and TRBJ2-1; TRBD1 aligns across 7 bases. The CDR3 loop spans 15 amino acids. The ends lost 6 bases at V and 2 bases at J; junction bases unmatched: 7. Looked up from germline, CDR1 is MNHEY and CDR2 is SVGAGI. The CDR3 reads CASSPTGPPYNEQFF. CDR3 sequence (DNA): TGTGCCAGCAGCCCGACAGGGCCACCCTACAATGAGCAGTTCTTC.

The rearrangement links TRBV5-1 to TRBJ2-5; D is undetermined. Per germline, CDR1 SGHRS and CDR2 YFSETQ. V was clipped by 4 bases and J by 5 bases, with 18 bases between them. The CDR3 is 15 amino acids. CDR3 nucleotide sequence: TGCGCCAGCAGCCAAGACATCTCCCCTATGGAGACCCAGTACTTC. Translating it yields CASSQDISPMETQYF. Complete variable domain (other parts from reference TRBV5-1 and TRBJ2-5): KAGVTQTPRYLIKTRGQQVTLSCSPISGHRSVSWYQQTPGQGLQFLFEYFSETQRNKGNFPGRFSGRQFSNSRSEMNVSTLELGDSALYLCASSQDISPMETQYFGPGTRLLVL.

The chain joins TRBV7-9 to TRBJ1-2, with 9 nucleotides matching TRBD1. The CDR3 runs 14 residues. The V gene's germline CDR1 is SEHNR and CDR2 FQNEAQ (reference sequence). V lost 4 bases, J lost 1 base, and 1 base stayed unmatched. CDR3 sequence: CASSWGQGNYGYTF. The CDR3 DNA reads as TGTGCCAGCAGCTGGGGACAGGGTAACTATGGCTACACCTTC.

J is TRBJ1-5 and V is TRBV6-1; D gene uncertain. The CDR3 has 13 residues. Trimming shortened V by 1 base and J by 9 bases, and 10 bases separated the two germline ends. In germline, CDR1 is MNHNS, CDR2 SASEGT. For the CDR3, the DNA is TGTGCCAGCAGTGAAGGCACCCTATGGCCCCAGCATTTT. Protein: CASSEGTLWPQHF.

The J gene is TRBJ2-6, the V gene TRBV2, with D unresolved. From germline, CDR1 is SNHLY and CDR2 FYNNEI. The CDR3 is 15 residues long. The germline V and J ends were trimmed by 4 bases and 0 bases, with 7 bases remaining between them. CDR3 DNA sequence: TGTGCCAGCAGTGTTCGAGGCTCTGGGGCCAACGTCCTGACTTTC. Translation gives CASSVRGSGANVLTF.

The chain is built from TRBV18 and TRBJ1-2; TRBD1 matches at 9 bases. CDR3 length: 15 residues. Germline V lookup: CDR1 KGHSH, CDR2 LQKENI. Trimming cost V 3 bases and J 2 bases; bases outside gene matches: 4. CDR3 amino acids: CASSPRQGGNYGYTF. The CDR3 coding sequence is TGTGCCAGCTCACCTCGACAGGGGGGGAACTATGGCTACACCTTC.

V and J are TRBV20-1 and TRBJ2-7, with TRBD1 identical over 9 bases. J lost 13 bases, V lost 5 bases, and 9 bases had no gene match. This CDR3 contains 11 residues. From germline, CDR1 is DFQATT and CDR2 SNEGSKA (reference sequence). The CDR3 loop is CSALQGAGVYF. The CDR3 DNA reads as TGCAGTGCTTTACAGGGGGCGGGAGTATACTTC.

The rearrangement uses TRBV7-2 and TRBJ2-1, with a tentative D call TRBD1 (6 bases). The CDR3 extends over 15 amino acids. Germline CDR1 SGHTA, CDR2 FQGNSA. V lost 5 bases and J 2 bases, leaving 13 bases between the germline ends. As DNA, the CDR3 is TGTGCCAGCAGCACAGGGTCTGGAGCCTACAATGAGCAGTTCTTC. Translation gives CASSTGSGAYNEQFF.

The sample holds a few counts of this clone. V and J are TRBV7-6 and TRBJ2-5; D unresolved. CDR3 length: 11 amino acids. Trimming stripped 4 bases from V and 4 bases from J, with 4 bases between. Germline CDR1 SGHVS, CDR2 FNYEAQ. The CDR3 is CASSSGETQYF. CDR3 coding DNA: TGTGCCAGCAGCTCCGGAGAGACCCAGTACTTC.